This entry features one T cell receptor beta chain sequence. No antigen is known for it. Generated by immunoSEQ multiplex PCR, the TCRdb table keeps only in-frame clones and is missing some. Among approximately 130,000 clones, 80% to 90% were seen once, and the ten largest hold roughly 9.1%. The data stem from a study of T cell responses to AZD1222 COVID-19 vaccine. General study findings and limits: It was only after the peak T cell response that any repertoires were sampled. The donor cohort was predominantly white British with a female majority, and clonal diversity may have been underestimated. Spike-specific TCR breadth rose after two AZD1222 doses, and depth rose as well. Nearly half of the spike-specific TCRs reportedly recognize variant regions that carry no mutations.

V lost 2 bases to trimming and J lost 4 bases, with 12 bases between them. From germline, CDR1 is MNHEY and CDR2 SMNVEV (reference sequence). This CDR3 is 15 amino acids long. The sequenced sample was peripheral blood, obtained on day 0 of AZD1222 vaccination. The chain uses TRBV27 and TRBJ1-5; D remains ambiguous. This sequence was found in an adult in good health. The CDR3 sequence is CASSLQLGPNQPQHF. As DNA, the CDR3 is TGTGCCAGCAGTTTACAATTAGGGCCGAATCAGCCCCAGCATTTT.